A single sample gave rise to the 17 T cell receptor beta chains below, sequenced in a study of shared clonotypes between healthy human individuals. TCRdb's copy holds only in-frame clones and misses some; the assay was immunoSEQ multiplex PCR. The table records some 630,000 clones, around 72% of them present only once. The sample consisted of memory CD4+ T cells sorted from blood. Subset in this sample: CD45RA-negative fraction. The source of these receptors is a woman between 25 and 40 years old in good health.

The chain is built from TRBV9 and TRBJ2-2; 9 bases agree with TRBD1. V shed 2 bases and J 5 bases; nucleotides not matched to a gene: 4. This CDR3 has 15 residues. Germline-derived CDR1 and CDR2 are SGDLS and YYNGEE. Here the CDR3 DNA reads TGTGCCAGCAGCGTCGGGACAGGGAGAACCGGGGAGCTGTTTTTT. Its protein product is CASSVGTGRTGELFF.

J is TRBJ2-1 and V is TRBV5-6, with D perhaps TRBD2 (6 bases). V was clipped by 2 bases and J by 5 bases, with 14 bases between them. This CDR3 comprises 15 residues. Germline V gene lookup returns CDR1 SGHDT and CDR2 YYEEEE. CDR3 loop: CASSFLGGAHNEQFF. CDR3 nucleotide sequence: TGTGCCAGCAGCTTTTTAGGAGGGGCGCACAATGAGCAGTTCTTC.

The chain is built from TRBV28 and TRBJ2-5, with 7 bases identical to TRBD2. V lost 6 bases and J lost 6; bases outside the gene matches: 4. This CDR3 comprises 12 residues. Germline CDR1 and CDR2: MDHEN and SYDVKM. CDR3: CASSQAGKTQYF. The CDR3 DNA reads TGTGCCAGCAGCCAAGCGGGGAAGACCCAGTACTTC.

In its sample, this clone was seen a few times. Other nucleotide sequences in the sample specify the same CDR3. The chain links TRBV15 to TRBJ2-2, with 9 bases identical to TRBD1. The CDR3 spans 15 residues. Unmatched junction bases numbered 0, after V lost 1 base and J lost 3 bases. CDR1 is LNHNV and CDR2 is YYDKDF in the germline V gene (reference sequence). CDR3 amino acids: CATSRGDRDTGELFF. The CDR3 coding sequence is TGTGCCACCAGCAGAGGGGACAGGGACACCGGGGAGCTGTTTTTT.

This clone showed up just a few times. V and J are TRBV4-2 and TRBJ1-5, with D possibly TRBD1 on 5 matching bases. CDR3 length: 18 amino acids. Germline loops: CDR1 LGHNA, CDR2 YNFKEQ. Trimming cost V 1 base and J 9 bases, with 25 bases left between them. CDR3 loop: CASSQVSEGADHVRPQHF. CDR3 DNA sequence: TGTGCCAGCAGCCAAGTATCCGAAGGGGCCGACCACGTACGGCCCCAGCATTTT.

This chain connects TRBV28 to TRBJ1-5, with TRBD1 matching over 9 bases. CDR1 MDHEN and CDR2 SYDVKM come from the germline V gene. J was trimmed by 4 bases and V by 8 bases; bases with no gene match: 9. This CDR3 region has 15 residues. In DNA form, the CDR3 reads TGTGCCAGCCGAAGTTATGGACAGGGGAATCAGCCCCAGCATTTT. Translating it yields CASRSYGQGNQPQHF. The full variable domain, rest sourced from reference TRBV28 and TRBJ1-5, is DVKVTQSSRYLVKRTGEKVFLECVQDMDHENMFWYRQDPGLGLRLIYFSYDVKMKEKGDIPEGYSVSREKKERFSLILESASTNQTSMYLCASRSYGQGNQPQHFGDGTRLSIL.

J is TRBJ2-2 and V is TRBV9; D is possibly TRBD2 (5 bases). V dropped 4 bases and J dropped 5 bases, with 15 bases sitting between them. This CDR3 has 15 amino acids. The germline CDR1 and CDR2 sequences are SGDLS and YYNGEE. CDR3: CASSPNRGRTGELFF. DNA of the CDR3: TGTGCCAGCAGCCCCAACCGGGGAAGGACCGGGGAGCTGTTTTTT.

This chain links TRBV19 with TRBJ2-7; D is ambiguous. CDR3 size: 11 residues. V shed 11 bases and J shed 3 bases, with 11 bases lying between them. Per germline, CDR1 LNHDA and CDR2 SQIVND (reference sequence). Here the CDR3 reads CALSRGYEQYF. The DNA of the CDR3 is TGTGCCCTCAGCCGCGGCTACGAGCAGTACTTC.

This clone was counted once. Distinct nucleotide sequences in the sample also encode this CDR3. The rearrangement links TRBV19 to TRBJ2-7; TRBD1 agrees at 7 bases. In germline, CDR1 is LNHDA, CDR2 SQIVND (reference sequence). Trimming took 4 bases from V and 3 from J; bases not matched to a gene: 6. This CDR3 contains 14 residues. The CDR3 sequence is CASSKKTGSYEQYF. Written as DNA, the CDR3 is TGTGCCAGTAGTAAAAAGACAGGGAGCTACGAGCAGTACTTC.

The CDR3 DNA is TGTGCCAGCAGCCCCCTGGACAGTCCCTACGAGCAGTACTTC. Residues: CASSPLDSPYEQYF. The chain uses TRBV4-2 and TRBJ2-7, with D possibly TRBD1 on 6 matching bases. The CDR3 is 14 amino acids. Germline V lookup: CDR1 LGHNA, CDR2 YNFKEQ. The V gene lost 4 bases and the J gene lost 2 bases, with 12 bases spanning the gap.

This rearrangement joins TRBV7-2 to TRBJ2-1, with 7 bases fitting TRBD1. V dropped 5 bases and J dropped 0; count of bases not matched to a gene: 4. Per the germline V gene, CDR1 is SGHTA and CDR2 is FQGNSA. The CDR3 loop spans 15 amino acids. The CDR3: CASSTRQGSYNEQFF. The CDR3 DNA is TGTGCCAGCAGCACTAGACAGGGCTCCTACAATGAGCAGTTCTTC.

The V and J genes are TRBV5-4 and TRBJ1-1, with no clear D. CDR3 size: 14 residues. CDR1 SGHNT and CDR2 YYREEE come from the germline V gene (reference sequence). Between the trimmed V and J ends, which lost 0 bases and 4 bases, there was a span of 10 bases. The CDR3 DNA reads as TGTGCCAGCAGCTTGGAACCCGAAGGCACTGAAGCTTTCTTT. Residues: CASSLEPEGTEAFF.

The J gene is TRBJ1-5, the V gene TRBV6-6; a possible D gene is TRBD1 (6 bases). V was shortened by 5 bases and J by 3 bases, with 11 bases between the two germline ends. CDR3 size: 14 residues. Germline loops: CDR1 MNHNY, CDR2 SVGAGI (reference sequence). CDR3 coding DNA: TGTGCCAGCAGTCCCAGACAGGCCAATCAGCCCCAGCATTTT. Protein: CASSPRQANQPQHF.

The CDR3 here is CASSLDRAGREQYF. The DNA of the CDR3 is TGTGCCAGCAGCTTGGACAGGGCAGGACGCGAGCAGTACTTC. This rearrangement joins TRBV6-6 to TRBJ2-7; 8 bases align to TRBD1. Germline V gene data show CDR1 as MNHNY and CDR2 as SVGAGI (reference sequence). The ends lost 6 bases at V and 6 bases at J; junction bases unmatched: 10. The CDR3 length is 14 residues.

The chain couples TRBV4-2 to TRBJ2-7, with 8 bases matching TRBD2. CDR3 size: 16 residues. V lost 1 base to trimming and J lost 3 bases; unmatched junction nucleotides: 8. Germline CDR1 LGHNA, CDR2 YNFKEQ. In DNA form, the CDR3 reads TGTGCCAGCAGCCAAGGGGCGGGGGGCAGGAGCTACGAGCAGTACTTC. Its translation: CASSQGAGGRSYEQYF.

This chain uses TRBV19 with TRBJ2-5; TRBD2 aligns across 10 bases. Germline CDR1 LNHDA, CDR2 SQIVND (reference sequence). V was pared by 6 bases and J by 4 bases, with 2 bases of the junction left unmatched. CDR3 size: 13 residues. CDR3 sequence (DNA): TGTGCCAGTAGGACTAGCGGGCGAGAGACCCAGTACTTC. The encoded protein is CASRTSGRETQYF.

This clone was recorded once. This chain links TRBV19 with TRBJ2-1; the D is unclear. The CDR3 runs 13 residues. Trimming cost V 4 bases and J 7 bases, with 11 bases left between them. The germline CDR1 and CDR2 sequences are LNHDA and SQIVND (reference sequence). The CDR3 DNA reads as TGTGCCAGTAGTACGCGTTGGGGTAATGAGCAGTTCTTC. The encoded protein is CASSTRWGNEQFF.